The entry below describes one T cell receptor beta chain. This clone was counted a few times. Its antigen remains undetermined. Base qualities are missing; no much larger clone stands one base away. The immunoSEQ Assay, a bias-controlled multiplex PCR, was used to amplify TCRbeta CDR3 regions from genomic DNA. The published analysis was carried out like this. The number of nucleated cells in each sample was estimated from the amplification of reference gene primers within the assay. To quantify the absolute abundance of each unique TCRbeta CDR3 rearrangement, sequence reads were collapsed and filtered. For each sample, productive Simpson clonality was calculated as the square root of Simpson's diversity index over productive rearrangements. The source is immuneACCESS, and TCRdb retained only in-frame sequences with V and J called. Part of the clones is not carried over; for the studies checked, unresolved V genes explain less than half of this, and the remainder is unexplained. The D gene and trimming were derived from the DNA, and the V and J assignments and clone size from that table. The sample records about 100,000 clones, approximately 92% of which are singletons. Clones ranked in the top ten supply approximately 29% of the sample.

Counted from cysteine to phenylalanine, this CDR3 has 17 amino acids. CDR3 DNA is the only sequence kept; it has 51 bases, read in frame from the first base. At the junction V is shortened by 4 bases and J by 1 base; bases outside the gene matches: 10. Sequences MNHNS (CDR1) and SASEGT (CDR2) are obtained from the germline V gene. The entry originates in a study of blood T cell repertoires in COVID-19 (dated by TCRdb to about 2020). As for the study more broadly: Collaborator samples came from the United States, Italy and Spain and covered acute and convalescent phases of COVID-19. The prospective study material was composed of cDNA or gDNA derived from T cells, B-cell-depleted T cells, or PBMCs. The dataset comprised deeply sampled blood TCRbeta repertoires from subjects exposed to, actively infected with, or recovered from COVID-19. The repertoires were made available in a free public database intended to serve as a resource for research on the immune response to SARS-CoV-2. Samples were obtained from the ongoing ImmuneRACE study (first 160 participants) and from approximately 1,200 subjects provided by 6 global collaborators. Nearly every sample came with metadata listing a de-identified subject ID, COVID-19 status, age in years and sex. Where HLA class I and class II types were available, the types were taken from metadata supplied by the sample provider, not from assay-based typing. Paper-wide results and their limitations: The quantity of clinical and demographic metadata differed by source and by participant and was supplied without curation.

Collaborating institutions collected whole blood in K2EDTA tubes following their own protocols. For TCRbeta analysis, collaborator samples were shipped as frozen whole blood, as isolated PBMCs, or as DNA extracted from either sample type. Sample: peripheral blood. This receptor was taken from a woman of 80 years or more with acute or convalescent COVID-19. The sequence joins TRBV6-1 to TRBJ1-1; a stretch of 9 junction bases matches TRBD1. The CDR3 protein is CASSAGQGRLSNTEAFF. The base sequence is TGTGCCAGCAGTGCAGGACAGGGGCGTTTATCGAACACTGAAGCTTTCTTT.